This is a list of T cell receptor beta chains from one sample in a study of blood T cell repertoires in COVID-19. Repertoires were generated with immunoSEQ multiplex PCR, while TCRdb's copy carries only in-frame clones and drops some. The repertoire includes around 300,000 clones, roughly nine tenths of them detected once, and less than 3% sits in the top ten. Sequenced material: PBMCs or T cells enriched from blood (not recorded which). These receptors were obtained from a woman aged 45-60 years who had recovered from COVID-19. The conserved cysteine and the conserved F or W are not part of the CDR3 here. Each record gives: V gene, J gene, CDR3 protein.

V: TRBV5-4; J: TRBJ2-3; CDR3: ASSTRTSGRDTQY
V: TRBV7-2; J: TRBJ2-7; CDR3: ASSLATPGLAGGYEQY
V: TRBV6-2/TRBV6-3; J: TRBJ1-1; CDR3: ASSWQVGEAF
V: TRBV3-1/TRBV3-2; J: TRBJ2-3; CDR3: ASTPTDTQY
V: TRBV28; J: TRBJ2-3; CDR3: ASSFSGLAGKSGTDTQY
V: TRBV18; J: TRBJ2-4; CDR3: ASSPPGFKNIQY
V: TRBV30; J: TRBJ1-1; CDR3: AWTGTGLNTEAF
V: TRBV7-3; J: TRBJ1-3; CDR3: ASSFKRGRGQPAGNTIY
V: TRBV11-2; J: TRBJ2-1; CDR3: ASSTQSGASGRGYNEQF
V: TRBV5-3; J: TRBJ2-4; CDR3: ARSSTSGKGYIQY
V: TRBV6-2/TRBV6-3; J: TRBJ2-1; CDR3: ASSFGLAGGPYNEQF
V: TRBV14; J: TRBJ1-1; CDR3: ASSQVNYRAMNTEAF
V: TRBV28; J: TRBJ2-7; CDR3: ASRTWGGSSYEQY
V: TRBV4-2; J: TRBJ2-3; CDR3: ASSQVEQAEDTQY
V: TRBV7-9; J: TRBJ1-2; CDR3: ASSSSPGGGGYT
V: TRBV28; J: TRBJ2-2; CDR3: ASSSSWGHRGRGKNTGELF
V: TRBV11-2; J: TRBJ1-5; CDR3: ASSFGTSNQPQH
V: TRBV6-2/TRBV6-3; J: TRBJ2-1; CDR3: ASSRPRTSYNEQF
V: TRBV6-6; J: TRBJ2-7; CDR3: ASSYRLSSYEQY
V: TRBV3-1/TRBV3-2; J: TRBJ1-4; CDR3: ASSQGGWEKLF
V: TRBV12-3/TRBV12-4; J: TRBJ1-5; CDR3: ASSPLPTQPQH
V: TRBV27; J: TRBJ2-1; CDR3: ASSGSGGISYNEQF
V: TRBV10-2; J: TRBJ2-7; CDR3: ASRVTTGTSGYEQY
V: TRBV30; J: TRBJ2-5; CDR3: AWSAGETQY
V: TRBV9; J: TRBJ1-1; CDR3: ASSVGAGTVNTEAF
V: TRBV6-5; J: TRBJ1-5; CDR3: ASRRTGAGPQH
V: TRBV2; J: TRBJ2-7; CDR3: ASRSNRQVSYEQY
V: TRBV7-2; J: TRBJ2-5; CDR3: ASIPAGGVGETQY
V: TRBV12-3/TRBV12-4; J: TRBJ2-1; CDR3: ASSLEGASQF
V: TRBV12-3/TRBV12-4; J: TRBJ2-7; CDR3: ASRRQTYEQY
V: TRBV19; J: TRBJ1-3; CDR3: ASSRVSGNTIY
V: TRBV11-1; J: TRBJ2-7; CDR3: ASSLQVNGPYEQY
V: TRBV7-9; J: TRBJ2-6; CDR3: ASSFWTSGANVLT
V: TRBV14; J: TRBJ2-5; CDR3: ASSRQTGVGTQY
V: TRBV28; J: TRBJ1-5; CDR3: ASSLAGTGRSQPQH
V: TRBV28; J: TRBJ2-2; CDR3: ASSFQNTGELF
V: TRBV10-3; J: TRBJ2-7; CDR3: AISETSDSYEQY
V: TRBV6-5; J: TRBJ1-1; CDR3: ASRSGQGITEAF
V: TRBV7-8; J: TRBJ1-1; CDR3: ASSLMAGMNTEAF
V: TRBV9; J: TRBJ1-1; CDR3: ASKSSASNTEAF
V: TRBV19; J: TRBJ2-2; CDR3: ASSPQGRTNTGELF
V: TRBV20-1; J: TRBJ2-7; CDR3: SASVSGSSYEQY
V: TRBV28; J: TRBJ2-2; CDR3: ASSLPQGNTGELF
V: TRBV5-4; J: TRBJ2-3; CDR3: ASSLRSAGRADTQY
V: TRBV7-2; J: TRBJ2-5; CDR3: ASSWRGTGTAAGETQY
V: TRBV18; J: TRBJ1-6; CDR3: ASSPPGRVSPLH
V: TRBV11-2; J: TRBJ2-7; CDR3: ASSLGTNAYEQY
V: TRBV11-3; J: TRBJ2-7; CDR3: ASSLYGRDYEQY
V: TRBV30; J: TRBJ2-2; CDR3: AWSVRGSNTGELF
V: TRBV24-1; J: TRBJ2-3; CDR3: ATSGDRRYTDTQY
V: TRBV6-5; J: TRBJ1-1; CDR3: ASSYSNRGNTEAF
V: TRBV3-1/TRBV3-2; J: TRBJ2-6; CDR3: ASSAHPGQGPDWANVLT
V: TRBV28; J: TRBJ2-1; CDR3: ASNIAGATGYEQF